A selection of T cell receptor beta chains follows, all from one sample in a study of T cells in Graves' hyperthyroidism and ophthalmopathy. TCRdb ran MiXCR on the multiplex PCR reads and lists one entry per CDR3 protein. Among approximately 210,000 distinct CDR3 sequences listed, approximately 17% were seen once. Material for sequencing was blood. The receptors come from a man aged 45-60 years with Graves' hyperthyroidism. The CDR3 runs from the conserved cysteine through the conserved F or W. Each record gives: D gene, clone size, V gene, J gene, CDR3 protein, CDR3 DNA. A D gene is named only where the DNA matches it firmly. Not every row has a clone size; where given, it reads once, few, many or a size class.

.	few	TRBV6-2/TRBV6-3	TRBJ2-6	CASSSSANVLTF	.
TRBD2	.	TRBV18	TRBJ2-3	CASSPPREGRSSTDTQYF	TGTGCCAGCTCACCACCGCGGGAGGGAAGATCTAGCACAGATACGCAGTATTTT
.	few	TRBV20-1	TRBJ1-6	CSASQIYSPLHF	TGCAGTGCTAGTCAGATATATTCACCCCTCCACTTT
TRBD2	many	TRBV20-1	TRBJ2-5	CSARTAGGPQETQYF	TGCAGTGCCCGGACCGCGGGAGGGCCTCAAGAGACCCAGTACTTC
TRBD2	once	TRBV27	TRBJ2-5	CAAKGLAGPQETQYF	TGTGCCGCCAAGGGACTAGCGGGACCCCAAGAGACCCAGTACTTC
.	many	TRBV6-5	TRBJ2-3	CASSYTHRETDTQYF	TGTGCCAGCAGTTACACACACAGGGAGACAGATACGCAGTATTTT
.	many	TRBV29-1	TRBJ1-2	CSVESGSAYGYTF	TGCAGCGTTGAATCTGGGTCGGCCTATGGCTACACCTTC
TRBD1	many	TRBV20-1	TRBJ2-5	CSAPDRGRDTKETQYF	TGCAGTGCCCCAGACAGGGGAAGGGACACAAAAGAGACCCAGTACTTC
TRBD1	many	TRBV3-1	TRBJ1-5	CASSQGWVGGGGNQPQHF	TGTGCCAGCAGCCAAGGGTGGGTAGGGGGCGGAGGCAATCAGCCCCAGCATTTT
.	many	TRBV12-3/TRBV12-4	TRBJ2-5	CASSLGTTGAQYF	TGTGCCAGCAGTTTAGGGACCACCGGGGCCCAGTACTTC
TRBD1	.	TRBV20-1	TRBJ1-2	CSARDLQGPFGGYTF	TGCAGTGCTAGAGATCTACAGGGGCCTTTTGGTGGCTACACCTTC
TRBD2	few	TRBV10-3	TRBJ2-7	CAINSAGGSYEQYF	TGTGCCATCAACTCAGCGGGAGGGTCCTACGAGCAGTACTTC
TRBD2	.	TRBV20-1	TRBJ2-5	CSALAGDEETQYF	TGCAGTGCTTTAGCGGGAGACGAGGAGACCCAGTACTTC
TRBD1	few	TRBV18	TRBJ1-5	CASSQGQGDQPQHF	TGTGCCAGCTCACAAGGCCAGGGGGATCAGCCCCAGCATTTT
TRBD1	many	TRBV5-4	TRBJ2-4	CASSSPGQGVNIQYF	TGTGCCAGCAGCTCTCCGGGACAGGGAGTCAACATTCAGTACTTC
.	.	TRBV29-1	TRBJ2-3	CSVEVAATDTQYF	TGCAGCGTTGAAGTCGCTGCCACAGATACGCAGTATTTT
TRBD2	many	TRBV11-2	TRBJ2-1	CASSPRTSGRNNEQFF	TGTGCCAGCAGCCCGAGGACTAGCGGGAGGAACAATGAGCAGTTCTTC
.	many	TRBV4-2	TRBJ2-7	CASSQVLSLATSSYEQYF	TGTGCCAGCAGCCAAGTTTTATCTTTAGCGACAAGCTCCTACGAGCAGTACTTC
.	few	TRBV5-1	TRBJ2-7	CASSFYTGYEQYF	TGCGCCAGCAGCTTTTACACTGGGTACGAGCAGTACTTC
.	many	TRBV6-2/TRBV6-3	TRBJ1-3	CASSWAGPGNTIYF	TGTGCCAGCAGTTGGGCAGGCCCTGGAAACACCATATATTTT
.	.	TRBV7-2	TRBJ2-5	CASSLSRGQETQYF	TGTGCCAGCAGCTTATCGCGCGGACAAGAGACCCAGTACTTC
.	many	TRBV28	TRBJ2-1	CASSNGIPNEYNEQFF	TGTGCCAGCAGCAACGGTATCCCCAATGAATACAATGAGCAGTTCTTC
.	many	TRBV10-3	TRBJ2-7	CAISDENGLQYEQYF	TGTGCCATCAGTGACGAGAACGGGTTACAGTACGAGCAGTACTTC
.	few	TRBV5-6	TRBJ1-2	CASSYGQYGYTF	TGTGCCAGCAGCTACGGACAGTATGGCTACACCTTC
.	many	TRBV30	TRBJ2-7	CAWSVLGQGYEQYF	TGTGCCTGGAGTGTACTTGGGCAGGGATACGAGCAGTACTTC
.	many	TRBV2	TRBJ2-1	CASAGTSYNEQFF	TGTGCCAGCGCAGGGACATCTTACAATGAGCAGTTCTTC
.	many	TRBV6-1	TRBJ1-2	CASSDGGWGGYTF	TGTGCCAGCAGTGACGGGGGTTGGGGTGGCTACACCTTC
TRBD1	many	TRBV5-1	TRBJ2-2	CASSLGTGGIRNTGELFF	TGCGCCAGCAGCTTGGGAACAGGGGGCATCCGGAACACCGGGGAGCTGTTTTTT
.	few	TRBV18	TRBJ1-2	CASSPPGRVGYTF	TGTGCCAGCTCACCACCGGGCAGGGTCGGCTACACCTTC
.	few	TRBV6-5	TRBJ1-1	CASSYSTVLDTEAFF	TGTGCCAGCAGTTACTCGACAGTCCTCGACACTGAAGCTTTCTTT
TRBD2	many	TRBV27	TRBJ2-7	CASSFQSSGGPGEQYF	TGTGCCAGCAGTTTCCAAAGTTCGGGAGGGCCAGGCGAGCAGTACTTC
TRBD2	.	TRBV7-2	TRBJ2-1	CAGRLSGSLYNEQFF	TGTGCCGGCAGGCTTAGCGGGAGTCTCTACAATGAGCAGTTCTTC
.	many	TRBV27	TRBJ2-3	CASSLGWNTDTQYF	TGTGCCAGCAGTTTAGGTTGGAACACAGATACGCAGTATTTT
.	once	TRBV5-1	TRBJ2-7	CASSLELGTIYEQYF	TGCGCCAGCAGCTTGGAGCTTGGGACAATCTACGAGCAGTACTTC
.	few	TRBV3-1	TRBJ2-1	CASSLQLIPPYNEQFF	TGTGCCAGCAGCCTCCAGTTGATTCCACCATACAATGAGCAGTTCTTC
.	many	TRBV7-3	TRBJ2-7	CASSLSASSSYEQYF	TGTGCCAGCAGCTTAAGTGCTTCTAGCTCCTACGAGCAGTACTTC
.	.	TRBV27	TRBJ1-1	CASSSPRGKNTEAFF	TGTGCCAGCAGTTCCCCCCGAGGGAAGAACACTGAAGCTTTCTTT
.	.	TRBV5-4	TRBJ2-7	CASSLWGQNYEQYF	TGTGCCAGCAGCTTGTGGGGTCAGAACTACGAGCAGTACTTC
.	many	TRBV5-1	TRBJ2-7	CASSPGGTSYEQYF	TGCGCCAGCAGCCCCGGGGGCACCTCCTACGAGCAGTACTTC
.	many	TRBV6-2/TRBV6-3	TRBJ2-5	CASSDPTGAYQETQYF	TGTGCCAGCAGCGACCCAACGGGGGCCTACCAAGAGACCCAGTACTTC
TRBD1	few	TRBV4-3	TRBJ1-6	CASSQSETGGYSPLHF	TGCGCCAGCAGCCAATCCGAGACAGGGGGCTATTCACCCCTCCACTTT
TRBD1	many	TRBV11-3	TRBJ2-4	CASSLGDEGAGIQYF	TGTGCCAGCAGCTTAGGTGACGAGGGGGCGGGCATTCAGTACTTC
.	many	TRBV9	TRBJ2-1	CASSVGQSSNEQFF	TGTGCCAGCAGCGTAGGACAGAGCAGTAATGAGCAGTTCTTC
.	.	TRBV5-5	TRBJ2-3	CASSSGLPPRTQYF	TGTGCCAGCAGCTCCGGACTTCCCCCCCGGACGCAGTATTTT
TRBD2	few	TRBV5-4	TRBJ2-4	CASSLLAGGQNIQYF	TGTGCCAGCAGCTTGTTAGCGGGGGGCCAAAACATTCAGTACTTC
.	.	TRBV19	TRBJ1-1	CASTKPGVNTEAFF	TGTGCCAGTACCAAGCCTGGGGTGAACACTGAAGCTTTCTTT
.	few	TRBV7-9	TRBJ2-2	CASPEGSNTGELFF	TGTGCCAGCCCGGAGGGATCGAACACCGGGGAGCTGTTTTTT